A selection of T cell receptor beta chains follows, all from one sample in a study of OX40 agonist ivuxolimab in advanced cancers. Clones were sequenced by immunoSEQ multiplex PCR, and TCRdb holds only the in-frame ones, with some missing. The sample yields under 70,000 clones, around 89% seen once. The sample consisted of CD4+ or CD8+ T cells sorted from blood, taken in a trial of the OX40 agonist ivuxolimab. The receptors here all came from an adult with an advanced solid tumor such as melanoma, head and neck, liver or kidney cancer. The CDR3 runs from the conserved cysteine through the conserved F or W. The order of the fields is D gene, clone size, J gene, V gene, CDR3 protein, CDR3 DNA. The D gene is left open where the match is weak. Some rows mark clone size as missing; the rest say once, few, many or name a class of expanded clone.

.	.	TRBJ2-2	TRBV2	CASTPTAGELFF	TGTGCCAGCACCCCTACCGCCGGGGAGCTGTTTTTT
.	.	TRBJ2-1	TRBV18	CASSPSLLNEQFF	TGTGCCAGCTCACCGTCTCTACTCAATGAGCAGTTCTTC
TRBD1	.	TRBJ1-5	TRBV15	CATSRGQGNQPQHF	TGTGCCACCAGCAGAGGACAGGGAAATCAGCCCCAGCATTTT
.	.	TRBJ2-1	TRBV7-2	CASSLAAGTFNEQFF	TGTGCCAGCAGCCTTGCGGCTGGGACTTTCAATGAGCAGTTCTTC
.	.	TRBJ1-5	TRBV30	CAWSGPGTEIYSNQPQHF	TGTGCCTGGAGCGGCCCAGGCACAGAGATTTATAGCAATCAGCCCCAGCATTTT
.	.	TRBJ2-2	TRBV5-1	CASSLEEGSRPGELFF	TGCGCCAGCAGCTTGGAAGAGGGTAGTCGTCCCGGGGAGCTGTTTTTT
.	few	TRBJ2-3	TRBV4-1	CASSQGGEAVDGTDTQYF	TGCGCCAGCAGCCAAGGGGGGGAGGCAGTCGACGGCACAGATACGCAGTATTTT
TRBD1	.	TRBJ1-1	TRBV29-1	CSSGAGGPTEAFF	TGCAGCTCTGGGGCAGGGGGCCCGACTGAAGCTTTCTTT
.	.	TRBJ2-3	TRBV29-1	CSVEDRQGIYFHPSTDTQYF	TGCAGCGTTGAAGATCGGCAGGGAATATACTTCCATCCTAGCACAGATACGCAGTATTTT
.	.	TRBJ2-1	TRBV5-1	CASSWGLRSSYNEQFF	TGCGCCAGCAGCTGGGGACTCAGGAGCTCCTACAATGAGCAGTTCTTC
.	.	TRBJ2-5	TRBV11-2	CASSLDGTGAETQYF	TGTGCCAGCAGCTTAGACGGGACCGGGGCGGAGACCCAGTACTTC
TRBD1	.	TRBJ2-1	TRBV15	CATSSRTGGQYNEQFF	TGTGCCACCAGCAGCAGGACAGGGGGCCAGTACAATGAGCAGTTCTTC
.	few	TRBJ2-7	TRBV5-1	CASSLEGNSYEQYF	TGCGCCAGCAGCTTGGAGGGTAACTCCTACGAGCAGTACTTC
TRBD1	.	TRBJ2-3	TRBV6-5	CASSLGQSSLDTQYF	TGTGCCAGCAGCCTGGGACAGAGCTCTTTAGATACGCAGTATTTT
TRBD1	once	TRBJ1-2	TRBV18	CASSPQPGQGNYGYTF	TGTGCCAGCTCACCACAACCGGGACAGGGGAACTATGGCTACACCTTC
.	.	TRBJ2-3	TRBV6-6	CASSYSGLSTDTQYF	TGTGCCAGCAGTTACTCGGGCCTTAGCACAGATACGCAGTATTTT
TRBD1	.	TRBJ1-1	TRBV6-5	CATTDRGNTEAFF	TGTGCCACCACAGACAGGGGGAACACTGAAGCTTTCTTT
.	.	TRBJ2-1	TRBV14	CASSHAWPSRTRSQFF	TGTGCCAGCAGCCATGCTTGGCCGTCAAGAACTCGGTCGCAGTTCTTC
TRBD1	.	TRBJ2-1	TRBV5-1	CASSFNRGAYNEQFF	TGCGCCAGCAGCTTCAACAGGGGTGCCTACAATGAGCAGTTCTTC
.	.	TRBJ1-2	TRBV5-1	CASSLDGEFGGGYTF	TGCGCCAGCAGCTTGGACGGGGAGTTTGGTGGTGGCTACACCTTC
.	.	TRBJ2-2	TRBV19	CASSSYREPGELFF	TGTGCCAGTAGTAGCTACAGGGAGCCCGGGGAGCTGTTTTTT
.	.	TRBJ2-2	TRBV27	CATSFSEISGELFF	TGTGCCACCTCATTTTCAGAGATCTCCGGGGAGCTGTTTTTT
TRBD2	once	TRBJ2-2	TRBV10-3	CAISALAGGNTGELFF	TGTGCCATCAGTGCACTAGCGGGAGGAAACACCGGGGAGCTGTTTTTT
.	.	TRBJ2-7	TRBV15	CATSRDLKVGRSLTYEQYF	TGTGCCACCAGCAGAGATTTAAAAGTTGGGCGGTCCCTTACCTACGAGCAGTACTTC
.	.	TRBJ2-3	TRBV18	CASSNQGSTDTQYF	TGTGCCAGCTCAAACCAGGGGAGCACAGATACGCAGTATTTT
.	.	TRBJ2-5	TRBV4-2	CASSQRGAGTPLGETQYF	TGTGCCAGCAGCCAAAGGGGCGCCGGGACCCCCCTTGGCGAGACCCAGTACTTC
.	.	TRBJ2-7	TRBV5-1	CASSSHRDTYEQYF	TGCGCCAGCAGCTCACACAGGGATACCTACGAGCAGTACTTC
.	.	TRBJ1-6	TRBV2	CASSERRADLSPLHF	TGTGCCAGCAGTGAAAGGCGGGCGGACCTATCACCCCTCCACTTT
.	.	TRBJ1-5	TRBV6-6	CATGMAEDQPQHF	TGTGCCACCGGGATGGCAGAAGATCAGCCCCAGCATTTT
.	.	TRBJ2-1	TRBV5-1	CASSAVAGNSNEQFF	TGCGCCAGCAGCGCCGTCGCGGGGAACTCCAATGAGCAGTTCTTC
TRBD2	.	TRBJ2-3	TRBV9	CASSVGGLAGDRPSTDTQYF	TGTGCCAGCAGCGTAGGTGGGCTAGCGGGGGATCGTCCTAGCACAGATACGCAGTATTTT
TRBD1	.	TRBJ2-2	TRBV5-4	CASSPWTGSTVELFF	TGTGCCAGCAGCCCCTGGACAGGGAGCACAGTGGAGCTGTTTTTT
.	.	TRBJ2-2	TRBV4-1	CASSQLRANTGELFF	TGCGCCAGCAGCCAACTTAGGGCGAACACCGGGGAGCTGTTTTTT
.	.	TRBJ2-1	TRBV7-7	CASSPAPSSYNEQFF	TGTGCTAGCAGCCCAGCCCCGAGCTCCTACAATGAGCAGTTCTTC
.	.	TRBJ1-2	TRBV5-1	CASSLGQSLRNYGYTF	TGCGCCAGCAGCTTGGGGCAGAGTCTTAGAAACTATGGCTACACCTTC
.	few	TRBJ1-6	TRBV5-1	CASSLALRGYSPLHF	TGCGCCAGCAGCTTGGCCTTGCGGGGGTATTCACCCCTCCACTTT
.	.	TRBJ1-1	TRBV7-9	CASSLVNREGTEAFF	TGTGCCAGCAGCTTAGTAAACAGGGAGGGCACTGAAGCTTTCTTT
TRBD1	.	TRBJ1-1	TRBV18	CASSQGTGSMNTEAFF	TGTGCCAGCTCACAGGGGACAGGGTCAATGAACACTGAAGCTTTCTTT
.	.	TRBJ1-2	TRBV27	CASSPGTGYGYTF	TGTGCCAGCAGCCCCGGGACTGGCTATGGCTACACCTTC
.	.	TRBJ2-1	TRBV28	CASSGIIGGEQFF	TGTGCCAGCAGTGGGATAATCGGCGGTGAGCAGTTCTTC
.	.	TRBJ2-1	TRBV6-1	CASSEASGYFYNEQFF	TGTGCCAGCAGTGAAGCTAGCGGTTACTTCTACAATGAGCAGTTCTTC